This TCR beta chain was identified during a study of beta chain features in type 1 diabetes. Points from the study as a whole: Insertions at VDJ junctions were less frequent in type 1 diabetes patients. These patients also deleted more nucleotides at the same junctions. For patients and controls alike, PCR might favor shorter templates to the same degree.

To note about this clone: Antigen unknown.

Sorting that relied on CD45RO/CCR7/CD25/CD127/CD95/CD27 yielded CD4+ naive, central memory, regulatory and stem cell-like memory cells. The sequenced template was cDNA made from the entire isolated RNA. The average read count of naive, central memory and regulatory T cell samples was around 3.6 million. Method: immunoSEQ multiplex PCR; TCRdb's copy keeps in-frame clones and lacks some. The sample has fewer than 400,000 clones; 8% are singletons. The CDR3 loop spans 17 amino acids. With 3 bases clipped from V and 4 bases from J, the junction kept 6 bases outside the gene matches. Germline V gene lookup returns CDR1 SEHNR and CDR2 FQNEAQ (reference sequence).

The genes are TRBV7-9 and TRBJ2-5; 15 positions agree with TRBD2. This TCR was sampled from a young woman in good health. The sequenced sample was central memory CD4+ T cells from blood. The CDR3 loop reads CASSFSGLAGGRETQYF. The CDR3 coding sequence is TGTGCCAGCAGCTTCTCCGGACTAGCGGGAGGGCGAGAGACCCAGTACTTC.